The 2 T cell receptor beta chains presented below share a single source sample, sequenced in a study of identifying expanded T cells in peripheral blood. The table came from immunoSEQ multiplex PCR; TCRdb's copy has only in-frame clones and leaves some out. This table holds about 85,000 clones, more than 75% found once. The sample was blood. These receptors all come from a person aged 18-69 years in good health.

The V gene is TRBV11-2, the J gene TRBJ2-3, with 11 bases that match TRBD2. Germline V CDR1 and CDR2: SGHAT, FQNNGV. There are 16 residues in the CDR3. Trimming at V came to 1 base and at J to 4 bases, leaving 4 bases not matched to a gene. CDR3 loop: CASSLASGGIADTQYF. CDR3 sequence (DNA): TGTGCCAGCAGCTTAGCTAGCGGGGGGATTGCAGATACGCAGTATTTT.

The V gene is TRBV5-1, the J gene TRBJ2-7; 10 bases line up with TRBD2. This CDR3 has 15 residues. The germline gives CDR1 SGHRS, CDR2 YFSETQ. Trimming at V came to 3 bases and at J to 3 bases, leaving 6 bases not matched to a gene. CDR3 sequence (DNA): TGCGCCAGCAGCTCAGGGACTAGCGAGGGCTACGAGCAGTACTTC. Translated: CASSSGTSEGYEQYF.